Shown below are 6 T cell receptor beta chains from a single sample sequenced in a study of CXCR3-negative and CXCR3-positive naive CD8 T cells. Preparation of TRB cDNA libraries relied on 5' RACE carrying UMI labels. TCRdb reprocessed the 5' RACE reads, keeping one entry per CDR3 protein, no DNA. The sample table includes over 70,000 distinct CDR3 sequences. Study outcomes and limitations: The TRB CDR3s that CXCR3-positive naive cells carried were more hydrophobic than those of CXCR3-negative naive cells.

Their antigens are not known. Source material: naive CXCR3+ CD8+ T cells from blood. Subset defined: CD45RO-CCR7+CD27+CD95- naive CD8+ T cells expressing CXCR3 (TNR3+). Receptors originate from a human donor in good health. Some clones in this sample may be carry-over from other donors' samples.

The chain couples TRBV28 to TRBJ1-6. Germline values: CDR1 MDHEN, CDR2 SYDVKM. The CDR3 has 17 residues. CDR3 region: CASSFASQTDYNSPLHF.

The gene calls are TRBV6-6 and TRBJ2-7. Germline V gene sequence: CDR1 MNHNY, CDR2 SVGAGI (reference sequence). CDR3 length: 13 residues. The CDR3: CASSYVGSYEQYF.

The CDR3 sequence: CASSYSVGGSADTQYF. The chain joins TRBV6-2 or TRBV6-3 to TRBJ2-3; the TCRdb call, TRBD1, lacks DNA for checking. The germline CDR1 and CDR2 sequences are MNHEY and SVGEGT. The CDR3 extends over 16 amino acids.

CDR3 protein: CASTGVGGYEQYF. This rearrangement joins TRBV28 to TRBJ2-7; TCRdb selects TRBD1, and the lack of DNA leaves this call unchecked. The germline CDR1 and CDR2 sequences are MDHEN and SYDVKM. CDR3 length: 13 residues.

The chain employs TRBV7-9 and TRBJ2-7; TCRdb lists TRBD1, though no DNA is available to test this call. Germline V gene data show CDR1 as SEHNR and CDR2 as FQNEAQ (reference sequence). The CDR3 runs to 12 residues. The CDR3: CASSGGTGEQYF.

This chain links TRBV5-8 with TRBJ2-7; TCRdb's D call of TRBD2 is untestable without DNA. Germline V gives CDR1 SGHTS, CDR2 YDEGEE. The CDR3 length is 16 residues. The chain's CDR3 is CASSFIGAGGPYEQYF.